This TCR beta chain was retrieved from a study of blood T cell repertoires in COVID-19. About the study: The United States, Italy and Spain were the sources of the acute and convalescent COVID-19 samples.

The CDR3 covers 14 residues. J lost 4 bases, V lost 4 bases, and 4 bases had no gene match. Germline V CDR1 and CDR2: SGHKS, YYEKEE (reference sequence). In the original workflow: Estimated nucleated cell counts came from reference gene primer amplification. Here immunoSEQ multiplex PCR was the method, and the copy in TCRdb shows in-frame clones only, minus some. V and J calls and clone size are as listed in that table; D and trimming were resolved from the DNA. This table has roughly 200,000 clones, 70% to 90% appearing once. Sequencing used peripheral blood. The V call is TRBV5-5, the J call TRBJ2-3, with 9 bases that match TRBD1. This TCR came from a woman of 80 years or more with acute or convalescent COVID-19. CDR3 nucleotides: TGTGCCAGCAGCACCGACAGGGGGGCAGATACGCAGTATTTT. As protein: CASSTDRGADTQYF.